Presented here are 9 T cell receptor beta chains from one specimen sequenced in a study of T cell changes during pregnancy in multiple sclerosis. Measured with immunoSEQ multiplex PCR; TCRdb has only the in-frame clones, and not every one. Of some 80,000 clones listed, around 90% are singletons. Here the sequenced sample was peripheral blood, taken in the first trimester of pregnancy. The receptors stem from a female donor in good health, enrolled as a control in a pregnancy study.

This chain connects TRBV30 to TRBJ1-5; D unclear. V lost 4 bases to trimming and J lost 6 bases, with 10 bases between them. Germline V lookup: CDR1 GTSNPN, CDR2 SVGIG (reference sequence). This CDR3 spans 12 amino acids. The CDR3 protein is CAWKVGGQPQHF. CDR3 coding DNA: TGTGCCTGGAAAGTAGGAGGTCAGCCCCAGCATTTT.

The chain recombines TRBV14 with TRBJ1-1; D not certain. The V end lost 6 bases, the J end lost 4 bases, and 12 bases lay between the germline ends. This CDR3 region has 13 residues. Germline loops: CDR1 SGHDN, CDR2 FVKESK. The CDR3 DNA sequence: TGTGCCAGCAGATTCAACCGAGGCACTGAAGCTTTCTTT. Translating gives CASRFNRGTEAFF.

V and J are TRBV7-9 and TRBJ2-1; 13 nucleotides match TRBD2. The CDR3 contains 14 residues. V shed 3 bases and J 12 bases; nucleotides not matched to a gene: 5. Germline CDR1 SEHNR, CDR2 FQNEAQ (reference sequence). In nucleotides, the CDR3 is TGTGCCAGCAGCTTGGGACTAGCGGGACGCCCGCAGTTCTTC. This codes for CASSLGLAGRPQFF.

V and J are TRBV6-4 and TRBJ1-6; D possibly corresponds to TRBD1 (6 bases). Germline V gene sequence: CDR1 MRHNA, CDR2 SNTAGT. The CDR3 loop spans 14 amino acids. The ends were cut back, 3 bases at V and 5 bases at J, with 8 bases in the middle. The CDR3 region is CASSEQGNNSPLHF. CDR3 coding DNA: TGTGCCAGCAGTGAACAGGGAAATAATTCACCCCTCCACTTT.

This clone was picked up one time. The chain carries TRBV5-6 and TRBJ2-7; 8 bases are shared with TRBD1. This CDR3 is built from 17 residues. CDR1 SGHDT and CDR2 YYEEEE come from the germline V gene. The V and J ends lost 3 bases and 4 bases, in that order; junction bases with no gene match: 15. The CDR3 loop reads CASSSGTGGPFWYEQYF. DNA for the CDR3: TGTGCCAGCAGCTCTGGGACAGGTGGGCCTTTTTGGTACGAGCAGTACTTC.

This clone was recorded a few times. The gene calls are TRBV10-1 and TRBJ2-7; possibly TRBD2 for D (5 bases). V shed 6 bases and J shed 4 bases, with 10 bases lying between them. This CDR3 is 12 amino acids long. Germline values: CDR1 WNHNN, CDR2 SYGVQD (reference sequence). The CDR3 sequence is CASRGSGYEQYF. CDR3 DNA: TGCGCCAGCAGGGGGTCGGGGTACGAGCAGTACTTC.

The CDR3 region is CASRQQGRANYGYTF. For the CDR3, the DNA is TGTGCCAGCAGGCAACAGGGGCGAGCTAACTATGGCTACACCTTC. J is TRBJ1-2 and V is TRBV28; 7 nucleotides line up with TRBD1. The germline gives CDR1 MDHEN, CDR2 SYDVKM. CDR3 size: 15 residues. The J segment lost 0 bases and the V segment lost 6 bases, leaving 7 bases of the junction unmatched.

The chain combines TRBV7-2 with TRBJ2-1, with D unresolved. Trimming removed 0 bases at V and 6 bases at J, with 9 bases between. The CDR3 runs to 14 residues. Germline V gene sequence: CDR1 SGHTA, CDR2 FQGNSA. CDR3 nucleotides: TGTGCCAGCAGCTTAGCCCGTGGCGGCAATGAGCAGTTCTTC. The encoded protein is CASSLARGGNEQFF.

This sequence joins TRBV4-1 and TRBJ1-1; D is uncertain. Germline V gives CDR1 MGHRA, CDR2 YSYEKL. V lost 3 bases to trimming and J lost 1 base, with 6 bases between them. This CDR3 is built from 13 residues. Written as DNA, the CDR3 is TGCGCCAGCAGCCATCCTAAGAACACTGAAGCTTTCTTT. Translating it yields CASSHPKNTEAFF.